This T cell receptor (beta chain) was documented in a study of radiotherapy plus CTLA-4 blockade in lung cancer. Study overall: Objective responses were documented in 15% to 20% of patients, with disease control in 31%.

Data came from immunoSEQ multiplex PCR; TCRdb stores just in-frame clones and leaves some out. The sample has approximately 100,000 clones, 75% to 90% seen once. The J segment lost 0 bases and the V segment lost 4 bases, leaving 6 bases of the junction unmatched. This CDR3 is 16 amino acids long. CDR1 and CDR2 (germline): SGHRS, YFSETQ. It was focal radiation plus CTLA-4 blockade with ipilimumab that patients with chemo-refractory metastatic non-small-cell lung cancer received. Study findings and constraints: The study found tumor-derived TCR clones expanded in blood after radiotherapy plus ipilimumab. Dynamics of early blood T cell clones, together with interferon-beta, were reportedly the best predictors of response.

Worth noting for this clone: Its cognate antigen is unknown.

V is TRBV5-1 and J is TRBJ1-3, with 8 bases aligning to TRBD1. This specimen consisted of peripheral blood, obtained from a patient treated with radiotherapy plus ipilimumab. The sequence was obtained from a human donor with non-small cell lung cancer who had a partial response to radiotherapy plus ipilimumab. In DNA form, the CDR3 reads TGCGCCAGCAGCAAGGGGACAGGAGACTCTGGAAACACCATATATTTT. It specifies CASSKGTGDSGNTIYF.